Presented here are 23 T cell receptor beta chains from one specimen sequenced in a study of regulatory T cells in long-lasting Graves disease. With iRepertoire HTBI primers and Arm-PCR of CDR3 regions, TCR beta libraries were built. TCRdb reanalysed the multiplex PCR reads using MiXCR and keeps one entry per CDR3 protein. The sample yields about 450,000 distinct CDR3 sequences, around a quarter seen once. Regarding time point: persistent/refractory GD, antithyroid drugs over 5 years with positive TRAb. RNA extracted from PBMCs served as the sequencing template. This specimen consisted of peripheral blood mononuclear cells (PBMCs), obtained when the disease was refractory, from a patient treated with antithyroid drugs. All receptors derive from a female donor with Graves disease.

This clonotype was counted between two and nine times. The gene calls are TRBV19 and TRBJ2-1; 7 bases are shared with TRBD2. Germline V gene data show CDR1 as LNHDA and CDR2 as SQIVND (reference sequence). The CDR3 contains 16 residues. Trimming cost V 6 bases and J 4 bases; bases outside gene matches: 12. Here the CDR3 DNA reads TGTGCCAGTAGACAGCGGGGAGGGCCAACTTACAATGAGCAGTTCTTC. Translating it yields CASRQRGGPTYNEQFF.

The chain employs TRBV9 and TRBJ2-7; possible D gene TRBD2, 5 bases. The germline V gene has CDR1 SGDLS and CDR2 YYNGEE. The CDR3 runs to 15 residues. Trimming removed 3 bases from V and 2 bases from J, with 15 bases in between. CDR3 sequence (DNA): TGTGCCAGCAGCGCTTCCATGGCGGGTGCCTACGAGCAGTACTTC. Its translation: CASSASMAGAYEQYF.

This clonotype was counted a few times. DNA of the CDR3: TGTGCCAGCAGCTTATCCCGTATCTCCTACGAGCAGTACTTC. Translated, it gives CASSLSRISYEQYF. The chain combines TRBV7-2 with TRBJ2-7; D unresolved. V was cut by 2 bases and J by 0 bases, with 8 bases left in between. This CDR3 is 14 amino acids long. The germline V gene has CDR1 SGHTA and CDR2 FQGNSA.

This clonotype has at least ten counts. The chain combines TRBV12-3 or TRBV12-4 with TRBJ1-2; D not resolved. The ends were cut back, 3 bases at V and 8 bases at J, with 13 bases in the middle. This CDR3 is 13 amino acids long. CDR3 protein: CASSFSIPTGYTF. Written as DNA, the CDR3 is TGTGCCAGCAGTTTCAGTATACCAACCGGCTACACCTTC.

J is TRBJ2-3 and V is TRBV13; D possibly uses TRBD1 or TRBD2 (5 bases each). The CDR3 runs 17 residues. Germline assignment: CDR1 PRHDT and CDR2 FYEKMQ (reference sequence). V lost 5 bases to trimming and J lost 2 bases, with 20 bases between them. The CDR3 coding sequence is TGTGCCAGCAGCAGCTGGGACCTGGGGGATCCCACAGATACGCAGTATTTT. Its protein is CASSSWDLGDPTDTQYF.

The sample holds a few counts of this clonotype. Without the conserved terminal phenylalanine or tryptophan, this CDR3 likely stems from a read error. V and J are TRBV7-9 and TRBJ1-2; 9 bases map to TRBD1. Germline values: CDR1 SEHNR, CDR2 FQNEAQ (reference sequence). V was clipped by 5 bases and J by 2 bases; unmatched bases: 6. The length of the CDR3 is 15 residues. In DNA, the CDR3 is TGTGCCAGCAGCAAGACACAGGGGGCGAACTATGGCTACACCTCC. Protein: CASSKTQGANYGYTS.

There are many counts of this clonotype. The chain is built from TRBV18 and TRBJ2-7, with TRBD1 identical over 8 bases. Trimming removed 3 bases from V and 4 bases from J; junction bases left unmatched: 5. Germline CDR1 and CDR2: KGHSH and LQKENI. The CDR3 has 14 amino acids. CDR3: CASSPRDRRYEQYF. DNA of the CDR3: TGTGCCAGCTCACCGCGGGACAGGAGATACGAGCAGTACTTC.

The table lists this clonotype with many counts. The chain couples TRBV12-3 or TRBV12-4 to TRBJ2-5; 7 nucleotides align to TRBD2. Losses at the gene ends were 3 bases for V and 7 bases for J; bases not matched to a gene: 2. The CDR3 length is 12 residues. The CDR3 coding sequence is TGTGCCAGCAGTTTCGGGGAGGGGACCCAGTACTTC. Protein product: CASSFGEGTQYF.

This clonotype showed up many times. The genes are TRBV6-1 and TRBJ1-6, with D unresolved. This CDR3 contains 13 residues. CDR1 is MNHNS and CDR2 is SASEGT in the germline V gene. V was cut by 7 bases and J by 2 bases, with 6 bases left in between. CDR3 sequence reads: CASTGPYNSPLHF. CDR3 DNA sequence: TGTGCCAGCACCGGCCCCTATAATTCACCCCTCCACTTT.

The table lists this clonotype with many counts. This chain connects TRBV5-1 to TRBJ2-7, with 8 bases lining up with TRBD1. The CDR3 consists of 13 residues. With 4 bases clipped from V and 4 bases from J, the junction kept 4 bases outside the gene matches. Germline CDR1 and CDR2: SGHRS and YFSETQ. This CDR3 reads CASSMDRDYEQYF. CDR3 in DNA: TGCGCCAGCAGCATGGACAGGGATTACGAGCAGTACTTC. The variable domain in full, with the rest retrieved from reference TRBV5-1 and TRBJ2-7, is KAGVTQTPRYLIKTRGQQVTLSCSPISGHRSVSWYQQTPGQGLQFLFEYFSETQRNKGNFPGRFSGRQFSNSRSEMNVSTLELGDSALYLCASSMDRDYEQYFGPGTRLTVT.

The table lists this clonotype with many counts. The chain recombines TRBV2 with TRBJ2-2; 7 bases fit TRBD2. Germline lookup yields CDR1 SNHLY and CDR2 FYNNEI. With 3 bases clipped from V and 2 bases from J, the junction kept 3 bases outside the gene matches. The CDR3 is made up of 15 amino acids. The CDR3 spells CASSEVAGNTGELFF. CDR3 bases: TGTGCCAGCAGTGAGGTAGCGGGTAACACCGGGGAGCTGTTTTTT.

This clonotype was detected many times. CDR3 region: CASRVGQGGGNTEAFF. The DNA of the CDR3 is TGTGCCAGCAGGGTAGGACAGGGAGGGGGGAACACTGAAGCTTTCTTT. This chain links TRBV2 with TRBJ1-1, with TRBD1 matching over 8 bases. V was clipped by 6 bases and J by 1 base; unmatched bases: 10. Germline V lookup: CDR1 SNHLY, CDR2 FYNNEI. This CDR3 comprises 16 residues.

The chain carries TRBV28 and TRBJ2-1, with D tentatively TRBD2 (5 bases). CDR1 is MDHEN, CDR2 SYDVKM, per germline. The CDR3 length is 18 residues. V lost 5 bases and J 1 base, leaving 21 bases between the germline ends. CDR3 sequence reads: CASSGGSSAPPSYNEQFF. For the CDR3, the DNA is TGTGCCAGCAGTGGAGGAAGTAGCGCGCCGCCTTCCTACAATGAGCAGTTCTTC.

The chain is built from TRBV25-1 and TRBJ2-2; 12 bases are shared with TRBD1. After removal of 4 bases from V and 5 bases from J, the junction contained 2 bases not matched to a gene. Germline V gene lookup returns CDR1 MGHDK and CDR2 SYGVNS. The length of the CDR3 is 15 residues. The chain's CDR3 is CASSGGQGATGELFF. The CDR3 DNA follows: TGTGCCAGCAGTGGGGGACAGGGGGCGACCGGGGAGCTGTTTTTT.

V gene TRBV5-5 combines with J gene TRBJ2-5; 8 bases align to TRBD1. This CDR3 contains 17 residues. Germline V gene lookup returns CDR1 SGHKS and CDR2 YYEKEE (reference sequence). The junction had 11 bases not matched to a gene; V was cut back by 2 bases and J by 2 bases. In DNA, the CDR3 is TGTGCCAGCAGCTTCTTATATGGACAGGGAGGACAAGAGACCCAGTACTTC. Protein: CASSFLYGQGGQETQYF.

This clonotype has a count of ten or more. This rearrangement joins TRBV28 to TRBJ1-2; no clear D. Germline V gene data show CDR1 as MDHEN and CDR2 as SYDVKM. V was shortened by 6 bases and J by 8 bases, with 13 bases between the two germline ends. The CDR3 length is 12 residues. This CDR3 is CASSAGLWGYTF. The CDR3 DNA sequence: TGTGCCAGCAGCGCGGGTCTTTGGGGCTACACCTTC.

Many counts were recorded for this clonotype. The gene calls are TRBV28 and TRBJ2-5; 11 bases align to TRBD1. The CDR3 has 17 amino acids. The germline CDR1 and CDR2 sequences are MDHEN and SYDVKM. Trimming took 4 bases from V and 7 from J; bases not matched to a gene: 14. CDR3 residues: CASSSNRGQGAGGTQYF. CDR3 in DNA: TGTGCCAGCAGTTCCAACCGCGGACAGGGGGCAGGTGGGACCCAGTACTTC.

This clonotype was detected ten times or more. The rearrangement uses TRBV11-2 and TRBJ2-5, with TRBD1 as a possible D gene (6 bases). CDR1 and CDR2 from the germline V gene are SGHAT and FQNNGV. The V end was cut by 3 bases, the J end by 1 base, with 12 bases between. The CDR3 sequence is 15 residues long. This chain's CDR3 is CASSFKTGSQETQYF. The CDR3 coding sequence is TGTGCCAGCAGCTTCAAAACAGGGTCCCAAGAGACCCAGTACTTC. Full variable domain (rest looked up from reference TRBV11-2 and TRBJ2-5): EAGVAQSPRYKIIEKRQSVAFWCNPISGHATLYWYQQILGQGPKLLIQFQNNGVVDDSQLPKDRFSAERLKGVDSTLKIQPAKLEDSAVYLCASSFKTGSQETQYFGPGTRLLVL.

The sample holds many counts of this clonotype. V and J are TRBV28 and TRBJ1-1, with 7 bases matching TRBD1. The CDR3 runs to 16 residues. The germline gives CDR1 MDHEN, CDR2 SYDVKM. J gave up 1 base and V 3 bases, and 8 bases lay outside the gene matches. The CDR3 DNA follows: TGTGCCAGCAGTTTCCCCCGGACAGGTAGGAACACTGAAGCTTTCTTT. It yields the protein CASSFPRTGRNTEAFF.

This clonotype was picked up many times. The V call is TRBV20-1, the J call TRBJ1-1; no clear D. Germline V lookup: CDR1 DFQATT, CDR2 SNEGSKA (reference sequence). Trimming cost V 4 bases and J 7 bases, with 10 bases left between them. The CDR3 runs to 11 residues. CDR3 nucleotides: TGCAGTGCTATCTCGGGGATTGAAGCTTTCTTT. Translated, it gives CSAISGIEAFF.

This clonotype was found many times. The rearrangement links TRBV2 to TRBJ1-2, with D possibly TRBD1 on 5 matching bases. V shed 6 bases and J shed 4 bases, with 9 bases lying between them. The CDR3 has 12 amino acids. Germline V gene lookup returns CDR1 SNHLY and CDR2 FYNNEI. The DNA for the CDR3 is TGTGCCAGCAGAGGGACGGCCTATGGCTACACCTTC. Amino acid sequence: CASRGTAYGYTF.

There are many counts of this clonotype. This chain links TRBV20-1 with TRBJ2-2; unclear D gene. Trimming removed 6 bases at V and 2 bases at J, with 10 bases between. This CDR3 region has 13 residues. From germline, CDR1 is DFQATT and CDR2 SNEGSKA (reference sequence). The CDR3 DNA reads as TGCAGTGCCTCCAGGCTCAACACCGGGGAGCTGTTTTTT. Amino acids: CSASRLNTGELFF.

The J gene is TRBJ2-5, the V gene TRBV7-2; TRBD2 might be the D (5 bases). Trimming cost V 5 bases and J 4 bases, with 23 bases left between them. The germline gives CDR1 SGHTA, CDR2 FQGNSA. The CDR3 sequence is 17 residues long. The CDR3 sequence is CASSASPGLVSGETQYF. The CDR3 DNA reads TGTGCCAGCAGCGCCTCACCTGGACTGGTCTCGGGAGAGACCCAGTACTTC. Variable domain in full (rest from reference TRBV7-2 and TRBJ2-5): GAGVSQSPSNKVTEKGKDVELRCDPISGHTALYWYRQSLGQGLEFLIYFQGNSAPDKSGLPSDRFSAERTGGSVSTLTIQRTQQEDSAVYLCASSASPGLVSGETQYFGPGTRLLVL.